A single sample gave rise to the 2 T cell receptor beta chains below, sequenced in a study of shared clonotypes between healthy human individuals. Some clones are missing from TCRdb's copy, which holds only in-frame ones; the method was immunoSEQ multiplex PCR. The sample contains some 2 million clones, approximately 94% of which appear only once. Naive CD8 cells comprised CD45RO-negative, CCR7-positively selected cells, excluding terminally differentiated effector memory CD45RA+ cells. The sequencing sample was made of naive CD8+ T cells sorted from blood. The receptors originated from a man aged 18 to 30 in good health.

As regards this clone: Other DNA sequences of this sample code for an identical CDR3. The chain has TRBV15 and TRBJ1-1, with D hard to call. The CDR3 sequence is 12 residues long. V lost 3 bases and J lost 1, with 3 bases in between. Germline V gene sequence: CDR1 LNHNV, CDR2 YYDKDF (reference sequence). CDR3 loop: CATSRANTEAFF. Here the CDR3 DNA reads TGTGCCACCAGCAGGGCGAACACTGAAGCTTTCTTT.

This clone was seen just once. The chain links TRBV7-9 to TRBJ2-2, with 7 positions matching TRBD1. V lost 5 bases and J lost 6; bases outside the gene matches: 9. The CDR3 is 15 amino acids. Per germline, CDR1 SEHNR and CDR2 FQNEAQ (reference sequence). The CDR3 loop is CASSAYRGWSGELFF. The CDR3, as DNA: TGTGCCAGCAGCGCCTACAGGGGTTGGTCCGGGGAGCTGTTTTTT.